One T cell receptor (beta chain) is described in this entry. Its specificity is not known. This record belongs to a study of a mutant IDH1 vaccine in newly diagnosed glioma. As for the study in general: Sex distribution of treated patients was roughly 60% male and roughly 38% female; mean age was around 40 years. Radiotherapy, temozolomide, or both had been given previously, and both were given to most. Broader study findings: Pseudoprogression showed no apparent link to changes in top peripheral T cell clonotypes.

The V gene lost 4 bases and the J gene lost 0 bases, with 17 bases spanning the gap. Germline lookup yields CDR1 SEHNR and CDR2 FQNEAQ (reference sequence). The CDR3 contains 17 residues. Stated time point: week 35, safety follow-up. With topical imiquimod, each dose of the vaccine consisted of 300 ug of mutant IDH1 20-mer peptide. New astrocytomas of WHO grade 3 or 4 that were IDH1-mutant and ATRX-lost were found in the donors. Sequenced by immunoSEQ multiplex PCR; TCRdb stores in-frame clones only, minus some. Seen here are roughly 38,000 clones, over 75% observed once, and the top ten hold around 1.5%.

The input for sequencing was PBMCs, taken from a glioma patient whose treatment included an IDH1 peptide vaccine. The V gene is TRBV7-9, the J gene TRBJ2-3, with D possibly being TRBD1 (5 bases). This clonotype originated in a man aged 40-55 years with glioma. CDR3: CASSSPQQGSSTDTQYF. CDR3 DNA: TGTGCCAGCAGCTCCCCTCAGCAGGGATCTAGCACAGATACGCAGTATTTT.